This T cell receptor beta chain was identified during a study of blood T cell repertoires in COVID-19. Per the authors' pipeline: The assay estimated nucleated cells by amplifying reference gene primers. Assay used: immunoSEQ multiplex PCR; TCRdb lists only in-frame clones, some missing. V and J calls and clone size are as listed in that table; D and trimming were resolved from the DNA. The sample lists fewer than 300,000 clones; more than 65% were seen once. The CDR3 is 17 residues long. V shed 3 bases, J shed 5 bases, and the junction held 12 bases outside the gene matches. CDR1 is SGDLS and CDR2 is YYNGEE in the germline V gene.

The V and J genes are TRBV9 and TRBJ2-5; 11 bases agree with TRBD2. The material sequenced was peripheral blood. This TCR came from a woman younger than 35 with acute or convalescent COVID-19. Here the CDR3 DNA reads TGTGCCAGCAGCGCCGGACTAGCGGGTCCTACATGGGAGACCCAGTACTTC. Protein product: CASSAGLAGPTWETQYF.